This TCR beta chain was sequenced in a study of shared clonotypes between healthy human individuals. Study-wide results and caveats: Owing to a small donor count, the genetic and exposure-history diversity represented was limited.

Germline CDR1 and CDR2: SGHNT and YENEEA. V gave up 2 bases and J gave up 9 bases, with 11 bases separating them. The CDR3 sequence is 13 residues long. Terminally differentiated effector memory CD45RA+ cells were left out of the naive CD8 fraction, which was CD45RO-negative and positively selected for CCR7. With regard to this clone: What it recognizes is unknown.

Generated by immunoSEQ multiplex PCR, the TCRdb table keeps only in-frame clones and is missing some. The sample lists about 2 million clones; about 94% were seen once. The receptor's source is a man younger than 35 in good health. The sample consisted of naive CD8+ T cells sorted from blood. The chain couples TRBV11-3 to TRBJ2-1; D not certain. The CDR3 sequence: CASSLSQWSEQFF. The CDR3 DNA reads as TGTGCCAGCAGCTTATCCCAATGGAGTGAGCAGTTCTTC.